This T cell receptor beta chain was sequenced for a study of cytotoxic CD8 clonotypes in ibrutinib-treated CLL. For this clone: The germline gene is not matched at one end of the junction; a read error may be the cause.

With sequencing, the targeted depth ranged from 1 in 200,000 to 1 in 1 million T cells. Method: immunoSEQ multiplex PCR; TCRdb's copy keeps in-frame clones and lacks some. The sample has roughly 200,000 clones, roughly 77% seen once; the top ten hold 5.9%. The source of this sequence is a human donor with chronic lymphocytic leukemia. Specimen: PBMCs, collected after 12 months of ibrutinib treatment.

CDR3 in amino acids: CASSEEEGTGHQPQHF. CDR3 in DNA: TGTGCCAGCAGCGAAGAGGAGGGGACAGGGCACCAGCCCCAGCATTTT. The genes are TRBV2 and TRBJ1-5; 9 bases line up with TRBD1. Germline V gene data show CDR1 as SNHLY and CDR2 as FYNNEI. CDR3 size: 16 residues.